This T cell receptor beta chain was captured in a study of response to subunit inactivated influenza vaccine. TCRdb passed the RT-PCR reads through MiXCR, listing each CDR3 protein once. This sample has just under 550,000 distinct CDR3 sequences; roughly 25% occur once, and the top ten carry about 3%. Only a few counts were recorded for this clonotype. V gave up 0 bases and J gave up 1 base, with 9 bases separating them. The germline gives CDR1 SGHVS, CDR2 FQNEAQ. The length of the CDR3 is 15 residues. The same specimen was also included in a second study, on T cells expressing NK-cell markers. This second study says: 5'RACE template switching with UMIs produced the TCR beta cDNA. Cells sorted as CD3+CD56+NKG2C+, CD3+CD56+NKG2C- and CD3+CD56-NKG2C+ T cells supplied the TCR beta repertoires.

The material was CD4+ T cells sorted from PBMCs, obtained less than 13 days after vaccination. This sequence was found in a man between 50 and 59 years old who received an inactivated influenza vaccine. This chain uses TRBV7-8 with TRBJ1-1; the D is unclear. Written as DNA, the CDR3 is TGTGCCAGCAGCTTAGCTTGGACCCCGAACACTGAAGCTTTCTTT. Encoded protein: CASSLAWTPNTEAFF.